These T cell receptor beta chains were read from a single sample in a study of cytomegalovirus exposure and HLA in healthy donors. Only in-frame clones appear in the TCRdb table, and some are missing; sequencing was by immunoSEQ multiplex PCR. The table includes 250,000 to 350,000 clones, about nine tenths detected once. Sequenced input: PBMCs. The receptor set was obtained from a woman aged 25 to 39 in good health and CMV-seropositive. The CDR3 runs from the conserved cysteine through the conserved F or W. The D gene is left open where the match is weak. Size values are once, few and many counts, or a class for expanded clones, and some rows have none.

TRBJ2-7 | NA | NA | TRBV7-3 | TGTGCCAGCAGCTTAAGGGGTTTGGGCGAGCAGTACTTC | CASSLRGLGEQYF
TRBJ1-6 | NA | TRBD1 | TRBV6-5 | TGTGCCAGCAGTTTACAGGGGGGCAGGGGTTCACCCCTCCACTTT | CASSLQGGRGSPLHF
TRBJ1-2 | NA | TRBD1 | TRBV4-3 | TGCGCCAGCAGCCAAGTTGGGGACAGGGATGGCTACACCTTC | CASSQVGDRDGYTF
TRBJ1-2 | few | NA | TRBV2 | TGTGCCAGCAGTGAAGTAGAGTATGGCTACACCTTC | CASSEVEYGYTF
TRBJ2-1 | NA | NA | TRBV14 | TGTGCCAGCAGCCGCTGGACAGCACCCTACAATGAGCAGTTCTTC | CASSRWTAPYNEQFF
TRBJ2-1 | NA | TRBD2 | TRBV7-6 | TGTGCCAGCAGCTCCCGAGGGACTAGCGGGGTCAATGAGCAGTTCTTC | CASSSRGTSGVNEQFF
TRBJ1-3 | NA | NA | TRBV13 | TGTGCCAGCAGCTTAGATGTGGGGGCGCCTGGAAACACCATATATTTT | CASSLDVGAPGNTIYF
TRBJ2-1 | NA | TRBD2 | TRBV27 | TGTGCCAGCACAAAAAAGGGACTAGCGGAGCGGGAGCAGTTCTTC | CASTKKGLAEREQFF
TRBJ1-5 | NA | NA | TRBV6-1 | TGTGCCAGCAGTGAGCCCAGTGGTAGTGGCAATCAGCCCCAGCATTTT | CASSEPSGSGNQPQHF
TRBJ2-7 | NA | NA | TRBV15 | TGTGCCACCTCAGACGGGGGTTACGAGCAGTACTTC | CATSDGGYEQYF
TRBJ1-5 | NA | NA | TRBV4-1 | TGCGCCAGCAGCCAAGGCCCCATTGGAGGAGACCAGCCCCAGCATTTT | CASSQGPIGGDQPQHF
TRBJ1-3 | NA | TRBD1 | TRBV7-8 | TGTGCCAGCAGCTTAGGAGCCGGGACAGAGAACACCATATATTTT | CASSLGAGTENTIYF
TRBJ2-5 | once | NA | TRBV7-2 | TGTGCCAGCAGTTGGGGGCTCATACCCGCGGAGACCCAGTACTTC | CASSWGLIPAETQYF
TRBJ2-3 | NA | TRBD2 | TRBV29-1 | TGCAGCGCTGGGGGTAGAGCGGGAGAGGCAGATACGCAGTATTTT | CSAGGRAGEADTQYF
TRBJ2-5 | NA | TRBD2 | TRBV28 | TGTGCCAGCAGTTTCCTAGCGGGACTTGGGACCCAGTACTTC | CASSFLAGLGTQYF
TRBJ2-5 | NA | NA | TRBV5-1 | TGCGCCAGCAGATCCGGGACACCACAAGAGACCCAGTACTTC | CASRSGTPQETQYF
TRBJ2-7 | NA | TRBD1 | TRBV4-2 | TGTGCCAGCAGCCAAGATCTCCCGGGACAGGGCAGATCCGGCGAGCAGTACTTC | CASSQDLPGQGRSGEQYF
TRBJ2-1 | NA | NA | TRBV5-1 | TGCGCCAGCAGCTTGTCCCGTGACAATGAGCAGTTCTTC | CASSLSRDNEQFF
TRBJ1-4 | NA | TRBD1 | TRBV4-2 | TGTGCCAGCAGCCAAGATCAGGGGGCGAGTAATGAAAAACTGTTTTTT | CASSQDQGASNEKLFF
TRBJ2-1 | NA | TRBD2 | TRBV11-3 | TGTGCCAGCAGCTTATCTAGCGGGAGCTCCTACAATGAGCAGTTCTTC | CASSLSSGSSYNEQFF
TRBJ1-5 | NA | NA | TRBV7-2 | TGTGCCAGCAGCTATGGAGGTAGCAATCAGCCCCAGCATTTT | CASSYGGSNQPQHF
TRBJ2-7 | NA | NA | TRBV6-5 | TGTGCCAGCAGCCTGGGGTACGAGGGCTACGAGCAGTACTTC | CASSLGYEGYEQYF
TRBJ2-1 | NA | TRBD2 | TRBV11-3 | TGTGCCAGCAGCGCGGGGGGTAGCTCCTACAATGAGCAGTTCTTC | CASSAGGSSYNEQFF
TRBJ1-2 | NA | NA | TRBV4-3 | TGCGCCAGCAGCCAAGATAAGGTTGCAGGGTACGGCTACACCTTC | CASSQDKVAGYGYTF
TRBJ1-1 | once | NA | TRBV27 | TGTGCCAGCAGTTCCTCCCCCCGGGGCGATAAGGCTTTCTTT | CASSSSPRGDKAFF
TRBJ1-4 | NA | NA | TRBV7-2 | TGTGCCAGCAGCTTAGACTTCCGAGGGCGGGAAAAACTGTTTTTT | CASSLDFRGREKLFF
TRBJ1-5 | NA | TRBD1 | TRBV7-9 | TGTGCCAGCAGCCCCGCCGGGACAGGGACGGGACAGCCCCAGCATTTT | CASSPAGTGTGQPQHF
TRBJ2-3 | NA | TRBD1 | TRBV5-1 | TGCGCCAGCAGCCAGGGACAGGGGGTCGGGGATACGCAGTATTTT | CASSQGQGVGDTQYF
TRBJ2-1 | NA | TRBD1 | TRBV9 | TGTGCCAGCAGCCAGACAGGGGTCCACAATGAGCAGTTCTTC | CASSQTGVHNEQFF
TRBJ1-5 | few | NA | TRBV4-3 | TGCGCCAGCAGCTCCGCCGCGGGGCAGCCCCAGCATTTT | CASSSAAGQPQHF
TRBJ1-1 | NA | NA | TRBV6-5 | TGTGCCAGCAGGGACAGACCGAACACTGAAGCTTTCTTT | CASRDRPNTEAFF
TRBJ2-2 | NA | TRBD2 | TRBV4-2 | TGTGCCAGCAGCCAGGGACTAGCGGGGCCCGGGGAGCTGTTTTTT | CASSQGLAGPGELFF
TRBJ2-7 | NA | TRBD2 | TRBV6-5 | TGTGCCAGCAGTTACAGCCTAGCGGGAACCTACGAGCAGTACTTC | CASSYSLAGTYEQYF
TRBJ1-1 | NA | TRBD1 | TRBV7-8 | TGTGCCAGCAGCAGATCCGACAGGGTGAACACTGAAGCTTTCTTT | CASSRSDRVNTEAFF
TRBJ2-7 | few | TRBD2 | TRBV27 | TGTGCCAGCAGTTCGGGACTAGCGGGAGGGGAGCAGTACTTC | CASSSGLAGGEQYF
TRBJ1-4 | NA | NA | TRBV4-3 | TGCGCCAGCAGCCAAGGTCAGGGGCTGGATGAAAAACTGTTTTTT | CASSQGQGLDEKLFF
TRBJ2-7 | NA | TRBD2 | TRBV4-1 | TGCGCCAGCAGCCAAGGTCCTGCGGGAGCTTACGAGCAGTACTTC | CASSQGPAGAYEQYF
TRBJ1-2 | NA | TRBD1 | TRBV5-1 | TGCGCCAGCAGCCCTCGGGATACCAGGGGGGCTAACTATGGCTACACCTTC | CASSPRDTRGANYGYTF
TRBJ2-1 | few | TRBD2 | TRBV4-2 | TGTGCCAGCAGCCAAGATAGTCTAGCGGGGGGAGGCTCCTACAATGAGCAGTTCTTC | CASSQDSLAGGGSYNEQFF
TRBJ2-7 | NA | TRBD2 | TRBV29-1 | TGCAGCGTTCTTTCACTAGCGGGAGACGAGCAGTACTTC | CSVLSLAGDEQYF
TRBJ2-5 | once | NA | TRBV4-3 | TGCGCCAGCAGCCAAGATTGGAGGGGTGAGACCCAGTACTTC | CASSQDWRGETQYF
TRBJ2-5 | NA | NA | TRBV27 | TGTGCCAGCAGTTTGGGGGGCAGAGAAGAGACCCAGTACTTC | CASSLGGREETQYF
TRBJ1-2 | NA | NA | TRBV29-1 | TGCAGCGTTGGGGAGACAGGCGGCTATGGCTACACCTTC | CSVGETGGYGYTF
TRBJ2-7 | NA | TRBD1 | TRBV28 | TGTGCCAGCAGTTTTTTGGGACAGGTCTCGTACGAGCAGTACTTC | CASSFLGQVSYEQYF
TRBJ2-2 | NA | TRBD2 | TRBV29-1 | TGCAGCGCGGTGACTAGCGGGGTCAGTAGGGCCGGGGAGCTGTTTTTT | CSAVTSGVSRAGELFF
TRBJ1-1 | NA | NA | TRBV9 | TGTGCCAGCAGCCTAACCGGGACAATGAACACTGAAGCTTTCTTT | CASSLTGTMNTEAFF
TRBJ2-5 | once | NA | TRBV28 | TGTGCCAGCAGCCTCTCTAGGGACCCAACGCTTTGGAAGACCCAGTACTTC | CASSLSRDPTLWKTQYF
TRBJ1-3 | NA | NA | TRBV15 | TGTGCCACCAGCAGAGGGGCAGGGCCTGGAAACACCATATATTTT | CATSRGAGPGNTIYF
TRBJ1-1 | NA | TRBD1 | TRBV4-3 | TGCGCCAGCAGCTTTATACCGGGACAGTCGAACACTGAAGCTTTCTTT | CASSFIPGQSNTEAFF
TRBJ2-5 | NA | TRBD2 | TRBV5-1 | TGCGCCAGCAGCTCAATGGGACTAGCGGGGCGGGAGACCCAGTACTTC | CASSSMGLAGRETQYF
TRBJ1-1 | NA | NA | TRBV29-1 | TGCAGCGTTGAAGGGGCAGCCCGAACTGAAGCTTTCTTT | CSVEGAARTEAFF